The rows below give T cell receptor beta chains drawn from one sample of a study of immune evolution from preneoplasia to lung adenocarcinoma. Sequenced by immunoSEQ multiplex PCR; TCRdb stores in-frame clones only, minus some. Of 8,800 or so clones in the sample, 80% were seen once. The specimen sequenced was FFPE adjacent normal lung tissue. These receptors all come from a person aged 65 to 79 with lung adenocarcinoma. CDR3s include the opening cysteine and the closing phenylalanine or tryptophan. D genes are given only for firm matches. Rows may omit the clone size; those that give it use once, few, many or a size class.

length,D,J,V,size,CDR3,DNA
17,TRBD2,TRBJ2-1,TRBV5-1,-,CASSLGLAGDIYNEQFF,TGCGCCAGCAGCTTGGGACTAGCGGGGGATATCTACAATGAGCAGTTCTTC
13,-,TRBJ1-1,TRBV29-1,once,CSARPGGGGEAFF,TGCAGCGCCAGGCCGGGGGGAGGGGGTGAAGCTTTCTTT
13,TRBD2,TRBJ2-1,TRBV2,-,CASGREMGNEQFF,TGTGCCAGCGGGCGGGAGATGGGGAATGAGCAGTTCTTC
12,-,TRBJ1-2,TRBV28,-,CASSYQGLGYTF,TGTGCCAGCAGTTATCAGGGATTGGGCTACACCTTC
13,TRBD1,TRBJ1-6,TRBV19,-,CASNRGDNSPLHF,TGTGCCAGCAACAGGGGGGACAATTCACCCCTCCACTTT
13,-,TRBJ2-4,TRBV5-1,-,CASSLDLGDIQYF,TGCGCCAGCAGCCTGGACTTAGGGGACATTCAGTACTTC
17,TRBD2,TRBJ2-7,TRBV10-1,-,CASTLSPGLAGVHWQYF,TGCGCCAGCACCCTTAGTCCCGGACTAGCGGGAGTTCATTGGCAGTACTTC
16,-,TRBJ1-1,TRBV18,-,CASSPNPPPMNTEAFF,TGTGCCAGCTCACCTAACCCCCCCCCGATGAACACTGAAGCTTTCTTT
15,TRBD1,TRBJ1-5,TRBV28,-,CASSVTGGNEQPQHF,TGTGCCAGCAGTGTGACAGGGGGGAACGAACAGCCCCAGCATTTT
13,TRBD1,TRBJ1-1,TRBV30,-,CAWGDRGQAEAFF,TGTGCCTGGGGGGACAGGGGGCAAGCTGAAGCTTTCTTT
15,TRBD1,TRBJ1-2,TRBV7-3,-,CASSSQTGGNYGYTF,TGTGCCAGCAGCTCCCAGACAGGGGGGAACTATGGCTACACCTTC
14,-,TRBJ1-2,TRBV2,-,CASSEAVFGYGYTF,TGTGCCAGCAGTGAAGCAGTTTTCGGCTATGGCTACACCTTC
14,-,TRBJ1-1,TRBV7-2,-,CASSLGPRNTEAFF,TGTGCCAGCAGCTTAGGGCCCAGAAACACTGAAGCTTTCTTT
14,-,TRBJ1-1,TRBV28,-,CASSSGGGNTEAFF,TGTGCCAGCAGTTCTGGGGGGGGGAACACTGAAGCTTTCTTT
16,TRBD2,TRBJ2-7,TRBV27,-,CASSASGGAITHEQYF,TGTGCCAGCAGCGCTAGCGGGGGGGCCATCACCCACGAGCAGTACTTC
13,-,TRBJ1-2,TRBV4-2,-,CASSAAGSGGYTF,TGTGCCAGCAGCGCGGCAGGTAGTGGGGGCTACACCTTC
13,-,TRBJ1-2,TRBV7-8,-,CASSPDSNYGYTF,TGTGCCAGCAGCCCGGACAGTAACTATGGCTACACCTTC
11,-,TRBJ1-1,TRBV9,-,CASSPLVEAFF,TGTGCCAGCAGTCCCTTAGTTGAAGCTTTCTTT
18,TRBD1,TRBJ1-1,TRBV5-1,few,CASSRGDRGRNLNTEAFF,TGCGCCAGCAGCAGGGGCGACAGGGGGCGAAACTTGAACACTGAAGCTTTCTTT
15,TRBD1,TRBJ1-3,TRBV15,few,CATSRYKGAGNTIYF,TGTGCCACCAGCAGATATAAGGGGGCCGGAAACACCATATATTTT
14,-,TRBJ1-5,TRBV6-1,-,CASSVGAGDQPQHF,TGTGCCAGCAGTGTAGGGGCAGGGGACCAGCCCCAGCATTTT
13,-,TRBJ1-2,TRBV5-1,once,CASSTESPYGYTF,TGCGCCAGCAGCACCGAGTCGCCCTATGGCTACACCTTC
15,-,TRBJ2-5,TRBV5-1,few,CASKQGTDQGETQYF,TGCGCCAGTAAGCAAGGGACCGACCAAGGAGAGACCCAGTACTTC
13,-,TRBJ2-7,TRBV27,-,CASSLEPSYEQYF,TGTGCCAGCAGTTTGGAACCCTCTTACGAGCAGTACTTC
15,-,TRBJ2-5,TRBV6-5,-,CASSYSRVAQETQYF,TGTGCCAGCAGTTACTCTCGCGTTGCTCAAGAGACCCAGTACTTC
17,TRBD2,TRBJ2-1,TRBV4-1,few,CASSQGLAESSYNEQFF,TGCGCCAGCAGCCAAGGACTAGCGGAGAGCTCCTACAATGAGCAGTTCTTC
10,-,TRBJ1-1,TRBV28,-,CATLRLGAFF,TGTGCCACCCTCCGCCTGGGGGCTTTCTTT
15,-,TRBJ2-1,TRBV11-2,once,CASSSYNGAYNEQFF,TGTGCCAGCAGCTCGTATAACGGGGCCTACAATGAGCAGTTCTTC
18,TRBD1,TRBJ2-3,TRBV7-6,-,CASTLGQGAGTSTDTQYF,TGTGCCAGCACCCTTGGACAGGGGGCTGGTACTAGCACAGATACGCAGTATTTT
14,TRBD1,TRBJ1-4,TRBV7-9,-,CASSYQGANEKLFF,TGTGCCAGCAGCTATCAGGGGGCTAATGAAAAACTGTTTTTT
17,TRBD1,TRBJ2-6,TRBV19,once,CASSIATGGTGANVLTF,TGTGCCAGTAGTATAGCGACAGGGGGTACTGGGGCCAACGTCCTGACTTTC
13,-,TRBJ2-1,TRBV6-6,-,CASSSGTWNEQFF,TGTGCCAGCAGTTCCGGGACATGGAATGAGCAGTTCTTC
15,TRBD1,TRBJ2-5,TRBV19,-,CASSNMGQRQETQYF,TGTGCCAGTAGTAACATGGGACAGCGACAAGAGACCCAGTACTTC
16,-,TRBJ2-1,TRBV5-1,-,CASSLIPAADHNEQFF,TGCGCCAGCAGCTTGATTCCGGCGGCGGACCACAATGAGCAGTTCTTC
14,TRBD1,TRBJ2-5,TRBV15,-,CATSRPGQQETQYF,TGTGCCACCAGCAGACCGGGACAGCAAGAGACCCAGTACTTC
15,-,TRBJ1-2,TRBV5-1,-,CASSLDPTARYGYTF,TGCGCCAGCAGCTTGGACCCGACAGCCCGCTATGGCTACACCTTC
15,TRBD1,TRBJ2-4,TRBV6-1,-,CASRSVTGGKNIQYF,TGTGCCAGTCGGTCCGTGACAGGGGGTAAAAACATTCAGTACTTC
13,-,TRBJ1-3,TRBV28,-,CASRSDIAGTIYF,TGTGCCAGCAGGTCGGACATTGCCGGCACCATATATTTT
17,TRBD1,TRBJ1-6,TRBV6-1,-,CASSEGGWGQTNSPLHF,TGTGCCAGCAGTGAAGGAGGGTGGGGACAGACTAATTCACCCCTCCACTTT
14,-,TRBJ1-5,TRBV10-2,few,CASSDWDSNQPQHF,TGCGCCAGCAGTGATTGGGATTCCAATCAGCCCCAGCATTTT
15,TRBD1,TRBJ2-6,TRBV19,-,CASQGVGSGANVLTF,TGTGCCAGTCAGGGGGTGGGCTCTGGGGCCAACGTCCTGACTTTC
16,TRBD1,TRBJ2-1,TRBV9,-,CASSEPGTASYNEQFF,TGTGCCAGCAGCGAACCGGGGACAGCGTCCTACAATGAGCAGTTCTTC
13,-,TRBJ2-1,TRBV7-9,-,CASSLGAYNEQFF,TGTGCCAGCAGCTTAGGGGCCTACAATGAGCAGTTCTTC
16,-,TRBJ2-3,TRBV28,-,CASSFGRLTIVDTQYF,TGTGCCAGCAGTTTTGGCCGACTGACTATAGTTGATACGCAGTATTTT
13,-,TRBJ1-3,TRBV7-3,-,CASSADGGNTIYF,TGTGCCAGCAGCGCCGATGGGGGAAACACCATATATTTT
16,TRBD1,TRBJ2-7,TRBV2,-,CASRGSQDRGLDEQYF,TGTGCCAGCAGGGGGAGCCAGGACAGGGGCTTAGACGAGCAGTACTTC
15,-,TRBJ2-3,TRBV14,once,CASSQRLPRADTQYF,TGTGCCAGCAGCCAACGACTACCGAGGGCAGATACGCAGTATTTT
14,-,TRBJ1-3,TRBV7-8,-,CASSSRGVGNTIYF,TGTGCCAGCAGCTCCCGGGGGGTTGGAAACACCATATATTTT
13,-,TRBJ2-5,TRBV18,-,CASSPVQQETQYF,TGTGCCAGCTCACCAGTCCAACAAGAGACCCAGTACTTC
15,-,TRBJ1-5,TRBV6-5,-,CASRTTATVLQPQHF,TGTGCCAGCAGGACGACAGCGACAGTATTGCAGCCCCAGCATTTT
14,-,TRBJ1-1,TRBV19,-,CASSIGPKNTEAFF,TGTGCCAGTAGTATAGGTCCTAAGAACACTGAAGCTTTCTTT
13,-,TRBJ2-2,TRBV7-9,-,CAMRDIGTGELFF,TGTGCCATGCGGGACATAGGGACCGGGGAGCTGTTTTTT
15,-,TRBJ2-7,TRBV11-3,-,CASSLATSRRYEQYF,TGTGCCAGCAGCTTAGCTACTAGCCGGCGGTACGAGCAGTACTTC